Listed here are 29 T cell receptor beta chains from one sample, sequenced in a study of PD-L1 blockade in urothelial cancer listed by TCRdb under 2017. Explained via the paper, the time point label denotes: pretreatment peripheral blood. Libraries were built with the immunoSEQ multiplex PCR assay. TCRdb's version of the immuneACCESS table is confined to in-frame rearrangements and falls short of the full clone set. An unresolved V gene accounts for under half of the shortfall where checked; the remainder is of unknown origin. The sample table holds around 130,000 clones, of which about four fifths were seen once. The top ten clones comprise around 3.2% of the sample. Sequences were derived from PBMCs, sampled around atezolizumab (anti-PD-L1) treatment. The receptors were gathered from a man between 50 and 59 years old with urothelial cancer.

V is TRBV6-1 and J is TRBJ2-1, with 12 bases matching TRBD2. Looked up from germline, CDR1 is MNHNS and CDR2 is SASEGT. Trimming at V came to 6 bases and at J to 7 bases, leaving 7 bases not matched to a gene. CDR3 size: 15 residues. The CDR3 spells CASRPLAGGSNEQFF. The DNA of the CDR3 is TGTGCCAGCAGGCCACTAGCGGGAGGAAGTAATGAGCAGTTCTTC.

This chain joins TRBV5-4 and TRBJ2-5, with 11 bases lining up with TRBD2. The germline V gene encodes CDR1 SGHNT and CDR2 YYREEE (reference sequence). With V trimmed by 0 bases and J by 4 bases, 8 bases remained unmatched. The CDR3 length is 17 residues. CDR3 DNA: TGTGCCAGCAGCTTGGTAGCGGGAGGGCCGACGGGAGAGACCCAGTACTTC. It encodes CASSLVAGGPTGETQYF.

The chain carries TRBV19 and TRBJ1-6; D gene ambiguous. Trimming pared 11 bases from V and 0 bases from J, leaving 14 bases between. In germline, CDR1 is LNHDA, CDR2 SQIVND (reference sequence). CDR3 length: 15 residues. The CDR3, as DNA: TGTGCCGTCCGACGAGGCAGCTCCTATAATTCACCCCTCCACTTT. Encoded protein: CAVRRGSSYNSPLHF.

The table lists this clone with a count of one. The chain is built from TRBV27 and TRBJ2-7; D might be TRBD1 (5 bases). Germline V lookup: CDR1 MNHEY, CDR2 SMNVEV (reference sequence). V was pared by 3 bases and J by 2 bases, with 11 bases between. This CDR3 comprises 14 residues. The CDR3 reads CASSLGRPPYEQYF. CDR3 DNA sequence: TGTGCCAGCAGTTTGGGGCGGCCCCCCTACGAGCAGTACTTC.

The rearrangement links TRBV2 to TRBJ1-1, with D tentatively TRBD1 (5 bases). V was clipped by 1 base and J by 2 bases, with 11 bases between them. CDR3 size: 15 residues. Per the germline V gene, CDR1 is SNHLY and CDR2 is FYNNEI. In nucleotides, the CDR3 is TGTGCCAGCAGTGAAGAGAAGACAGCTAACACTGAAGCTTTCTTT. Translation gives CASSEEKTANTEAFF.

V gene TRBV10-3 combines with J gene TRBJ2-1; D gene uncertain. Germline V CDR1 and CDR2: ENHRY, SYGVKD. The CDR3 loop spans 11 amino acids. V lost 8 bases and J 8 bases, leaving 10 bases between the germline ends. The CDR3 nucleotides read TGTGCCATCGGGCTCTCCGATGAGCAGTTCTTC. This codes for CAIGLSDEQFF.

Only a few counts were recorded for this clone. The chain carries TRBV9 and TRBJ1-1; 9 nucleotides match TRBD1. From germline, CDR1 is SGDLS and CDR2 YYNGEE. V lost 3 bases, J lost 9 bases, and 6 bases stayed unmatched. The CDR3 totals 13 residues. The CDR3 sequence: CASSGGQGIQAFF. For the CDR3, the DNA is TGTGCCAGCAGCGGAGGACAGGGGATCCAAGCTTTCTTT.

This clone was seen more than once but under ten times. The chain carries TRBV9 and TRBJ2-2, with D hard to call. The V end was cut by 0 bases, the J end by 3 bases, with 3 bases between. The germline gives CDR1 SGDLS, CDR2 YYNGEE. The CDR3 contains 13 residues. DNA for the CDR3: TGTGCCAGCAGCGTAGGAGACACCGGGGAGCTGTTTTTT. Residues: CASSVGDTGELFF.

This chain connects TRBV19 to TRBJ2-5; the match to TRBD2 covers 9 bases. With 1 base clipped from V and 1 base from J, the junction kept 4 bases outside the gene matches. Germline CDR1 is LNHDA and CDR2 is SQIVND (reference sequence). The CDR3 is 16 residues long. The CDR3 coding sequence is TGTGCCAGTAGTATAGGTACTAGCGGGTTCCAAGAGACCCAGTACTTC. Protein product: CASSIGTSGFQETQYF.

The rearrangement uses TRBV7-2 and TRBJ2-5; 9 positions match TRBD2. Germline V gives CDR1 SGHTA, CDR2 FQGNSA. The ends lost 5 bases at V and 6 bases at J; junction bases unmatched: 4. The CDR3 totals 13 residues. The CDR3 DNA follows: TGTGCCAGCAGCACGGGACTAGCCCAGACCCAGTACTTC. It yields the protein CASSTGLAQTQYF.

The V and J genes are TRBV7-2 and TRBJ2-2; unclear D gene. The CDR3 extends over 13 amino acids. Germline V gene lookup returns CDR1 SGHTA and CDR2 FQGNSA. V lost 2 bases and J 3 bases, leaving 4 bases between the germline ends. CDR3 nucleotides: TGTGCCAGCAGCTTACGGTACACCGGGGAGCTGTTTTTT. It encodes CASSLRYTGELFF.

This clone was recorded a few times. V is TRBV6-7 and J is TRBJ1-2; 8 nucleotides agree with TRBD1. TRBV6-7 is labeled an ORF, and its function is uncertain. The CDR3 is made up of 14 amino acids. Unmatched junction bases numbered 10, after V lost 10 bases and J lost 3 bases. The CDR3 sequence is CATQRQGRDYGYTF. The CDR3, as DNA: TGTGCCACGCAAAGACAGGGGAGGGACTATGGCTACACCTTC.

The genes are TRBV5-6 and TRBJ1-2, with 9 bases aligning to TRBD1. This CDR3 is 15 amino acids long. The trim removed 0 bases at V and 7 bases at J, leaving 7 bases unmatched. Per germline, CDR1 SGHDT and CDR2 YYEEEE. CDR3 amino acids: CASSLAGGQGFGYTF. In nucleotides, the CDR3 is TGTGCCAGCAGCTTGGCAGGCGGACAGGGGTTTGGCTACACCTTC.

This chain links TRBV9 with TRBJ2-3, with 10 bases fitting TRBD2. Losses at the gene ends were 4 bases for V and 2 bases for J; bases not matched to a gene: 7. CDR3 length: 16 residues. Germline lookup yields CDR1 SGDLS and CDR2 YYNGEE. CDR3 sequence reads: CASSPRTSGTTDTQYF. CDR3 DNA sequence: TGTGCCAGCAGCCCAAGAACTAGCGGGACCACAGATACGCAGTATTTT. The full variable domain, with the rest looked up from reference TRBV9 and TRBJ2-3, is DSGVTQTPKHLITATGQRVTLRCSPRSGDLSVYWYQQSLDQGLQFLIQYYNGEERAKGNILERFSAQQFPDLHSELNLSSLELGDSALYFCASSPRTSGTTDTQYFGPGTRLTVL.

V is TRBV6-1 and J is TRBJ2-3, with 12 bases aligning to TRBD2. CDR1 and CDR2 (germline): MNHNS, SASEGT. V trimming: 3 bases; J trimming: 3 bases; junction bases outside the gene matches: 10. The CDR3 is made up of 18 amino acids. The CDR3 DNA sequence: TGTGCCAGCAGTGACAAGCGGCCTAGCGGGAGGGCAACAGATACGCAGTATTTT. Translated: CASSDKRPSGRATDTQYF.

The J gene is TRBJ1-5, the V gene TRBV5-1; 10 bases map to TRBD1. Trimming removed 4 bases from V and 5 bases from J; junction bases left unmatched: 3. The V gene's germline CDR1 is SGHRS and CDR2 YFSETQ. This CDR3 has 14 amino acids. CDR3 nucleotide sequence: TGCGCCAGCAGCCCGACAGGGGGCGATCAGCCCCAGCATTTT. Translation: CASSPTGGDQPQHF.

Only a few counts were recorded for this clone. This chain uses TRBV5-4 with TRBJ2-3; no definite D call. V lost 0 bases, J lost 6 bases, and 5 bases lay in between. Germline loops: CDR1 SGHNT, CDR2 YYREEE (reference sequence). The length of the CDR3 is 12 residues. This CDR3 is CASSLVGDTQYF. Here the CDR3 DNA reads TGTGCCAGCAGCTTGGTGGGCGATACGCAGTATTTT.

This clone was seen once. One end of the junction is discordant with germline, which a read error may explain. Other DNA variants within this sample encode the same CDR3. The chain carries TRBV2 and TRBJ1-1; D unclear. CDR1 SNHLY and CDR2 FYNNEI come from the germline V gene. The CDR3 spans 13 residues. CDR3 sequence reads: CASTRGSNTEAFF. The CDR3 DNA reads TGTGCTAGCACAAGAGGATCGAACACTGAAGCTTTCTTT.

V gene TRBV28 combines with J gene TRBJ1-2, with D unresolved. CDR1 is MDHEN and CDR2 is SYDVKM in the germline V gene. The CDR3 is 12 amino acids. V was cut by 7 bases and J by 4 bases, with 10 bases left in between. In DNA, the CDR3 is TGTGCCAGCACTACCGGGAGCTATGGCTACACCTTC. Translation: CASTTGSYGYTF.

This CDR3 is CASSGRWSSRLTDTQYF. The DNA of the CDR3 is TGTGCCAGCAGCGGGCGGTGGTCTAGCAGACTCACAGATACGCAGTATTTT. The genes are TRBV7-2 and TRBJ2-3; tentative D call: TRBD2 (5 bases). The germline gives CDR1 SGHTA, CDR2 FQGNSA. The CDR3 contains 17 residues. The ends were cut back, 5 bases at V and 2 bases at J, with 20 bases in the middle.

DNA for the CDR3: TGTGCCAGCAGCCAGGTCGGGCAGGGGGCGTATAAACTGTTTTTT. The encoded protein is CASSQVGQGAYKLFF. The chain is built from TRBV14 and TRBJ1-4, with 8 bases that match TRBD1. In germline, CDR1 is SGHDN, CDR2 FVKESK. The CDR3 runs 15 residues. Germline trimming cut 3 bases from V and 11 bases from J; bases unmatched to any gene: 11.

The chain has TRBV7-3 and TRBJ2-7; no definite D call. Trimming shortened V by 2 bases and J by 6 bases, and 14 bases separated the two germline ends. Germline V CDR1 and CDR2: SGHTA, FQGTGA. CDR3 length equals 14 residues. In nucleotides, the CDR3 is TGTGCCAGCAGCTTACTCTCCTCCTCCGGCGAGCAGTACTTC. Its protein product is CASSLLSSSGEQYF.

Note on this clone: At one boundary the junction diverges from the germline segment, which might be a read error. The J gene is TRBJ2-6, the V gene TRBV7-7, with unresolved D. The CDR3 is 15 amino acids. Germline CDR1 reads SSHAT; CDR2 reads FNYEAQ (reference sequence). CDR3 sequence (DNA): TGTGCTAGCAGCTTAGATAGCTCTGGGGCCAACGTCCTGACTTTC. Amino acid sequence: CASSLDSSGANVLTF.

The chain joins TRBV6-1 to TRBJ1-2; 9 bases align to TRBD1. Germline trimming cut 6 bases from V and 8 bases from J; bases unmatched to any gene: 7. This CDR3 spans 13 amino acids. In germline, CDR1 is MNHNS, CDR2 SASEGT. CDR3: CASSNTGGRGYTF. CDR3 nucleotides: TGTGCCAGCAGCAATACAGGGGGCCGGGGCTACACCTTC.

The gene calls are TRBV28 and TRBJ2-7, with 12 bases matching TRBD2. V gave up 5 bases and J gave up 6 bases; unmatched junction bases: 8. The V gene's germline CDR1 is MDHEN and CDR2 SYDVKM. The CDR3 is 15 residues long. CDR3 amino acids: CASSPSTSGRSEQYF. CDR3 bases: TGTGCCAGCAGTCCCAGTACTAGCGGGAGGTCCGAGCAGTACTTC.

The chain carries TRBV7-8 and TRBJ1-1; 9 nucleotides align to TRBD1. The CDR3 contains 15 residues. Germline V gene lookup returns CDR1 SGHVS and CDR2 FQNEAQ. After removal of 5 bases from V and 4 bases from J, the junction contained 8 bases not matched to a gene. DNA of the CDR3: TGTGCCAGCAGCCTGACGGGACAGGGCGGCACTGAAGCTTTCTTT. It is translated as CASSLTGQGGTEAFF.

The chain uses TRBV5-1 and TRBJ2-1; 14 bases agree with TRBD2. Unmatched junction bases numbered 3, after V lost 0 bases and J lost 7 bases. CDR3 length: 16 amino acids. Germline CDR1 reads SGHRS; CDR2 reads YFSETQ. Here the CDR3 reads CASSLAGTSGRNEQFF. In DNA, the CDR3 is TGCGCCAGCAGCTTGGCCGGGACTAGCGGGAGAAATGAGCAGTTCTTC.

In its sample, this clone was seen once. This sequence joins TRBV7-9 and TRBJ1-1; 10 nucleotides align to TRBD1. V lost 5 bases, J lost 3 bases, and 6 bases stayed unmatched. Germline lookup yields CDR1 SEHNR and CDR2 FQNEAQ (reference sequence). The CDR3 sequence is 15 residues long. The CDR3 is CASSPWTGGDTEAFF. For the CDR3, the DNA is TGTGCCAGCAGCCCGTGGACAGGGGGGGACACTGAAGCTTTCTTT.

CDR3: CASSPLGPRDEQYF. For the CDR3, the DNA is TGTGCCAGCAGCCCCCTGGGGCCCAGGGACGAGCAGTACTTC. This chain uses TRBV7-9 with TRBJ2-7; D is possibly TRBD1 (5 bases). The V gene lost 5 bases and the J gene lost 5 bases, with 16 bases spanning the gap. Germline V CDR1 and CDR2: SEHNR, FQNEAQ (reference sequence). The length of the CDR3 is 14 residues. The full variable domain, rest sourced from reference TRBV7-9 and TRBJ2-7, is DTGVSQNPRHKITKRGQNVTFRCDPISEHNRLYWYRQTLGQGPEFLTYFQNEAQLEKSRLLSDRFSAERPKGSFSTLEIQRTEQGDSAMYLCASSPLGPRDEQYFGPGTRLTVT.